This TCR beta chain was retrieved from a study of CD8 T cells in ankylosing spondylitis. Overall study results and limits: Blood from ankylosing spondylitis patients appeared to carry a characteristic roughly eight-variant TCR beta motif. Clones tied to disease were said to be significantly enriched in matched ankylosing spondylitis synovial fluid.

This clonotype was recorded many times. The target antigen is unknown. With 6 bases removed from V and 0 bases from J, the gap between germline ends came to 18 bases. The CDR3 covers 16 residues. In germline, CDR1 is DFQATT, CDR2 SNEGSKA (reference sequence). Libraries of TCR beta came from quantitative 5'-RACE with molecular barcodes. TCRdb independently ran MiXCR on the 5' RACE reads; one entry per CDR3 protein. Here the sample spans 300,000 to 400,000 distinct CDR3 sequences, 9.5% to 13% being singletons. Specimen: blood, either unsorted or a sorted T cell fraction (not recorded which). This sequence originates from a female donor with ankylosing spondylitis or in good health (not recorded which). The rearrangement uses TRBV20-1 and TRBJ2-1; D is possibly TRBD2 (6 bases). The CDR3 region is CSAIAVLGPSYNEQFF. The CDR3 DNA reads TGCAGTGCCATAGCGGTACTGGGCCCCTCCTACAATGAGCAGTTCTTC.